This passage covers 28 T cell receptor beta chains from one sample sequenced in a study of blood T cells in healthy people across ages. A second PCR, run for about 6 to 11 cycles, used a sample-barcoded 5' primer plus a J-beta primer mix. Via MiXCR, TCRdb re-called the 5' RACE reads, giving one row per CDR3 protein. The data contain a few hundred thousand distinct CDR3 sequences, 25% to 30% of them singletons. The sequenced material came from blood. The receptors stem from a woman in her sixties or seventies in good health.

The sample holds a few counts of this clonotype. CDR3 region: CASRLAGAARTYNEQFF. DNA for the CDR3: TGTGCCAGCAGGCTAGCGGGGGCGGCAAGGACCTACAATGAGCAGTTCTTC. The V and J genes are TRBV11-2 and TRBJ2-1; 10 bases match TRBD2. V trimming: 6 bases; J trimming: 2 bases; junction bases outside the gene matches: 10. This CDR3 comprises 17 residues. Germline V gives CDR1 SGHAT, CDR2 FQNNGV.

The chain links TRBV5-1 to TRBJ2-1, with 10 bases lining up with TRBD2. This CDR3 region has 18 residues. Germline V gene data show CDR1 as SGHRS and CDR2 as YFSETQ. The V gene end was trimmed by 0 bases and the J gene end by 5 bases; junction bases not matched to a gene: 11. CDR3 nucleotides: TGCGCCAGCAGCTTGGGCAGCAGAGGACTAGCGGTACACAATGAGCAGTTCTTC. Amino acids: CASSLGSRGLAVHNEQFF.

The rearrangement uses TRBV19 and TRBJ2-5; TRBD2 agrees at 7 bases. Germline V gene lookup returns CDR1 LNHDA and CDR2 SQIVND (reference sequence). Trimming at V came to 2 bases and at J to 7 bases, leaving 13 bases not matched to a gene. The CDR3 has 16 residues. The CDR3 bases are TGTGCCAGTAGTATAAGGGGCCTAGCGGAGGGGACGACCCAGTACTTC. It specifies CASSIRGLAEGTTQYF.

V is TRBV5-1 and J is TRBJ2-1; tentative D call: TRBD1 (6 bases). The V end was cut by 4 bases, the J end by 0 bases, with 17 bases between. The germline CDR1 and CDR2 sequences are SGHRS and YFSETQ. The CDR3 runs 17 residues. CDR3 sequence reads: CASSISQGINSYNEQFF. The CDR3 nucleotides read TGCGCCAGCAGCATCAGCCAGGGGATTAACTCCTACAATGAGCAGTTCTTC.

Many counts were recorded for this clonotype. The CDR3 protein is CSFSGTRVGDTQYF. The CDR3 region has the DNA TGCAGCTTCTCCGGGACTAGGGTAGGAGATACGCAGTATTTT. V is TRBV29-1 and J is TRBJ2-3; 8 bases line up with TRBD2. Germline loops: CDR1 SQVTM, CDR2 ANQGSEA. The J segment lost 5 bases and the V segment lost 8 bases, leaving 12 bases of the junction unmatched. This CDR3 has 14 residues.

This chain links TRBV20-1 with TRBJ1-6; D unclear. Germline-derived CDR1 and CDR2 are DFQATT and SNEGSKA (reference sequence). Trimming cost V 1 base and J 7 bases, with 11 bases left between them. The CDR3 contains 14 residues. Here the CDR3 DNA reads TGCAGTGCTAGAGCTCGGGTTTGGAATTCACCCCTCCACTTT. It yields the protein CSARARVWNSPLHF.

This clonotype showed up many times. The rearrangement uses TRBV6-5 and TRBJ2-2; D might be TRBD1 or TRBD2, each matching 5 bases. CDR1 MNHEY and CDR2 SVGAGI come from the germline V gene. This CDR3 has 15 amino acids. V lost 7 bases, J lost 4 bases, and 16 bases lay in between. CDR3 amino acids: CASNELRDPTGELFF. The DNA for the CDR3 is TGTGCCAGCAACGAACTCCGGGACCCCACCGGGGAGCTGTTTTTT.

As concerns this clonotype: One end of the junction is discordant with germline, which a read error may explain. The V call is TRBV3-1, the J call TRBJ1-1; maybe TRBD1 (5 bases). CDR1 LGHDT and CDR2 YNNKEL come from the germline V gene (reference sequence). This CDR3 comprises 13 residues. CDR3 loop: CASSQSGWGSVIF. CDR3 sequence (DNA): TGTGCCAGCAGCCAGTCGGGATGGGGGTCCGTTATATTT.

This clonotype was found a few times. This chain uses TRBV15 with TRBJ2-5; D is perhaps TRBD1 or TRBD2 (5 bases each). The CDR3 sequence is 14 residues long. Germline V gene lookup returns CDR1 LNHNV and CDR2 YYDKDF (reference sequence). V shed 4 bases and J shed 1 base, with 10 bases lying between them. The CDR3 nucleotides read TGTGCCACCAGCAAACGGGGCAGCCAAGAGACCCAGTACTTC. The encoded protein is CATSKRGSQETQYF.

This chain joins TRBV5-1 and TRBJ2-4; D ambiguous. CDR1 is SGHRS and CDR2 is YFSETQ in the germline V gene. Trimming left V 4 bases short and J 0 bases short, with 5 bases between. The CDR3 totals 13 residues. The DNA for the CDR3 is TGCGCCAGCAGCCACCTAGCCAAAAACATTCAGTACTTC. This translates into CASSHLAKNIQYF.

CDR3 sequence (DNA): TGCAGTGCTAGTGGGTTAGGACAGCAGACCAACATTCAGTACTTC. Translated: CSASGLGQQTNIQYF. This chain joins TRBV20-1 and TRBJ2-4; D may be TRBD1 (6 bases). CDR1 DFQATT and CDR2 SNEGSKA come from the germline V gene (reference sequence). The CDR3 covers 15 residues. V lost 3 bases to trimming and J lost 7 bases, with 19 bases between them.

The chain carries TRBV3-1 and TRBJ1-1; D might be TRBD1 (5 bases). V gave up 2 bases and J gave up 5 bases, with 12 bases separating them. This CDR3 is built from 14 residues. Germline V gene data show CDR1 as LGHDT and CDR2 as YNNKEL (reference sequence). DNA for the CDR3: TGTGCCAGCAGCCAATTTGTTGGGGGGACTGAAGCTTTCTTT. Its protein product is CASSQFVGGTEAFF. Full variable domain (outside the CDR3, taken from reference TRBV3-1 and TRBJ1-1): DTAVSQTPKYLVTQMGNDKSIKCEQNLGHDTMYWYKQDSKKFLKIMFSYNNKELIINETVPNRFSPKSPDKAHLNLHINSLELGDSAVYFCASSQFVGGTEAFFGQGTRLTVV.

On this clonotype itself: The conserved closing phenylalanine or tryptophan is absent in this CDR3, likely reflecting a read error. V usage is TRBV6-2 or TRBV6-3 and J usage is TRBJ2-7; D remains unclear. V was clipped by 3 bases and J by 4 bases, with 25 bases between them. The CDR3 has 18 amino acids. The V gene's germline CDR1 is MNHEY and CDR2 SVGEGT. CDR3 residues: CASSYLSGRSQSEYEQYL. DNA of the CDR3: TGTGCCAGCAGTTATCTCTCGGGCAGAAGTCAATCGGAATACGAGCAGTACCTC.

In this sample, this clonotype turned up once. The rearrangement joins TRBV4-3 to TRBJ2-1; 7 bases line up with TRBD2. CDR3 size: 15 residues. Germline values: CDR1 LGHNA, CDR2 YSLEER. V lost 4 bases to trimming and J lost 2 bases; unmatched junction nucleotides: 5. This CDR3 reads CASSPWAGAYNEQFF. CDR3 bases: TGCGCCAGCAGCCCCTGGGCGGGGGCCTACAATGAGCAGTTCTTC.

The CDR3 coding sequence is TGCGCCAGCAGCCCTTTTGGGGCACTTAATCAAGAGACCCAGTACTTC. Its translation: CASSPFGALNQETQYF. The chain employs TRBV5-1 and TRBJ2-5; D is possibly TRBD1 (5 bases). Trimming removed 4 bases at V and 2 bases at J, with 18 bases between. The CDR3 has 16 residues. Germline V gene data show CDR1 as SGHRS and CDR2 as YFSETQ.

Only a few counts were recorded for this clonotype. The chain employs TRBV20-1 and TRBJ1-1; D remains ambiguous. V lost 0 bases to trimming and J lost 0 bases, with 2 bases between them. The CDR3 loop spans 12 amino acids. Germline assignment: CDR1 DFQATT and CDR2 SNEGSKA (reference sequence). The CDR3 sequence is CSARDLNTEAFF. DNA of the CDR3: TGCAGTGCTAGAGATCTGAACACTGAAGCTTTCTTT.

The V call is TRBV29-1, the J call TRBJ2-3, with D possibly TRBD1 on 6 matching bases. Trimming took 6 bases from V and 0 from J, leaving 13 bases between them. The length of the CDR3 is 14 residues. Germline assignment: CDR1 SQVTM and CDR2 ANQGSEA. DNA for the CDR3: TGCAGCGTCTCAATCGGACAGAGCACAGATACGCAGTATTTT. Protein product: CSVSIGQSTDTQYF.

This clonotype turned up a few times. The chain carries TRBV6-2 or TRBV6-3 and TRBJ1-1; the D gene is possibly TRBD1 (5 bases). V dropped 9 bases and J dropped 5 bases, with 10 bases sitting between them. This CDR3 comprises 11 residues. Germline CDR1 and CDR2: MNHEY and SVGEGT. CDR3 bases: TGTGCCAGTTGGGGGTGGACTGAAGCTTTCTTT. It codes for CASWGWTEAFF.

V gene TRBV6-2 or TRBV6-3 combines with J gene TRBJ1-4, with D possibly TRBD1 on 6 matching bases. Looked up from germline, CDR1 is MNHEY and CDR2 is SVGEGT. CDR3 size: 16 residues. Deletions cut 2 bases from V and 0 bases from J, with 10 bases between. CDR3 sequence reads: CASSYTDRATNEKLFF. DNA for the CDR3: TGTGCCAGCAGTTACACGGACAGAGCAACTAATGAAAAACTGTTTTTT.

The genes are TRBV7-2 and TRBJ1-2, with D uncertain. The germline V gene encodes CDR1 SGHTA and CDR2 FQGNSA. V dropped 4 bases and J dropped 6 bases, with 15 bases sitting between them. This CDR3 has 14 amino acids. CDR3 protein: CASSSVGGGNGYTF. In nucleotides, the CDR3 is TGTGCCAGCAGCTCAGTAGGCGGTGGGAATGGCTACACCTTC.

V usage is TRBV7-9 and J usage is TRBJ1-2; the D gene is possibly TRBD1 (6 bases). The germline gives CDR1 SEHNR, CDR2 FQNEAQ (reference sequence). CDR3 length: 15 amino acids. Trimming stripped 5 bases from V and 8 bases from J, with 21 bases between. The DNA of the CDR3 is TGTGCCAGCAGCGGAACCAACAGGGCGGGAGGAGGCTACACCTTC. Its translation is CASSGTNRAGGGYTF.

Worth noting for this clonotype: One junction end does not reproduce the germline sequence, and a read error may be involved. V gene TRBV5-1 combines with J gene TRBJ1-4; the D is unclear. Germline assignment: CDR1 SGHRS and CDR2 YFSETQ. This CDR3 region has 16 residues. In DNA, the CDR3 is TGCGCCAGCACCTTGGGGTGGACGTCAACTAATGAAAAACTGTTTTTT. This translates into CASTLGWTSTNEKLFF.

As to this clonotype: The final CDR3 position lacks the conserved phenylalanine or tryptophan, pointing to a likely read error. The chain has TRBV7-2 and TRBJ2-3, with 7 bases aligning to TRBD2. Germline CDR1 reads SGHTA; CDR2 reads FQGNSA. CDR3 length: 13 amino acids. J gave up 5 bases and V 5 bases, and 4 bases lay outside the gene matches. The CDR3 spells CASSMGGRDTQYV. The CDR3, as DNA: TGTGCCAGCAGCATGGGGGGGAGAGATACGCAGTATGTT.

As concerns this clonotype: At one of its ends the junction is not consistent with the germline gene, which may arise from a read error. The rearrangement joins TRBV6-5 to TRBJ1-2; TRBD1 aligns across 10 bases. CDR1 and CDR2 (germline): MNHEY, SVGAGI. CDR3 length: 15 amino acids. The CDR3 DNA sequence: TGTGCCGGCAGTTACTCAGGGACAGGGGTCTATGGCTACACCTTC. Translated: CAGSYSGTGVYGYTF.

The sample holds a few counts of this clonotype. The J gene is TRBJ1-5, the V gene TRBV7-4, with D tentatively TRBD1 (5 bases). The V and J ends lost 5 bases and 7 bases respectively, with 18 bases between them. Germline CDR1 is SGHVT and CDR2 is SQSDAQ. This CDR3 region has 15 residues. This CDR3 is CASSTARDSIQPQHF. The CDR3, as DNA: TGTGCCAGCAGCACAGCCAGGGACTCGATACAGCCCCAGCATTTT.

This clonotype was counted between two and nine times. The rearrangement links TRBV7-2 to TRBJ2-7; a possible D gene is TRBD1 (6 bases). The CDR3 is made up of 12 amino acids. Per germline, CDR1 SGHTA and CDR2 FQGNSA. The CDR3 protein is CAAGEPSYEQYF. CDR3 nucleotide sequence: TGTGCTGCAGGGGAACCCTCCTACGAGCAGTACTTC.

The J gene is TRBJ2-5, the V gene TRBV6-1; no reliable D call. V was pared by 2 bases and J by 2 bases, with 9 bases between. This CDR3 spans 14 amino acids. Germline CDR1 is MNHNS and CDR2 is SASEGT. Here the CDR3 DNA reads TGTGCCAGCAGTGAATCTATCGGTCAAGAGACCCAGTACTTC. It translates to CASSESIGQETQYF.

The chain employs TRBV10-3 and TRBJ2-4; D is possibly TRBD2 (6 bases). Germline values: CDR1 ENHRY, CDR2 SYGVKD. This CDR3 spans 14 amino acids. V was clipped by 6 bases and J by 0 bases, with 9 bases between them. In DNA, the CDR3 is TGTGCCATCAGCCTCGGGGGAGCCAAAAACATTCAGTACTTC. Translation: CAISLGGAKNIQYF.